The 24 T cell receptor beta chains reported below all come from one sample, sequenced in a study of T cell clusters in autoimmune cytopenias. TRB amplification used approximately 250 ng of peripheral blood genomic DNA. One tube held mixed TRB-A and TRB-B primer pools for touch-down PCR. One entry per CDR3 protein, without DNA, is what TCRdb gives after re-calling the multiplex PCR reads. The sample spans about 6,900 distinct CDR3 sequences; the ten largest clones claim around 8.9%. In addition, the sample was reused for a study of T cell repertoires in aging, cancer and after chemotherapy.

The sample taken for sequencing was peripheral blood. All receptors derive from a human donor in good health.

The genes are TRBV5-7 and TRBJ2-3; the D gene TCRdb calls, TRBD1, cannot be checked with no DNA. TRBV5-7 is an ORF for which the function is uncertain. The CDR3 covers 14 residues. CDR3 amino acids: CASSPGVYTDTQYF.

The rearrangement uses TRBV5-6 and TRBJ2-3; TCRdb's D gene call, TRBD2, goes unchecked for lack of DNA. The CDR3 is made up of 16 amino acids. Germline V CDR1 and CDR2: SGHDT, YYEEEE. CDR3 sequence: CASSPRTSGGSDTQYF.

The V call is TRBV10-3, the J call TRBJ2-2; TCRdb's D gene call, TRBD2, goes unchecked for lack of DNA. The germline CDR1 and CDR2 sequences are ENHRY and SYGVKD. The CDR3 length is 14 residues. The CDR3 is CAIRTSANTGELFF.

Judged by frequency, this clonotype is medium-sized (0.01 to 0.1%). The rearrangement joins TRBV19 to TRBJ1-5; TCRdb indicates TRBD1, and absent DNA this call remains unverified. This CDR3 has 15 residues. Per germline, CDR1 LNHDA and CDR2 SQIVND (reference sequence). CDR3 amino acids: CASSNPTGGWQPQHF.

The chain carries TRBV5-1 and TRBJ2-5; TCRdb outputs TRBD2, but without DNA this stays unchecked. Germline assignment: CDR1 SGHRS and CDR2 YFSETQ. The CDR3 contains 14 residues. The chain's CDR3 is CASRGTTTQETQYF.

The CDR3 sequence: CASSLQGQGGTEAFF. The chain carries TRBV19 and TRBJ1-1; the TCRdb call, TRBD1, lacks DNA for checking. Germline-derived CDR1 and CDR2 are LNHDA and SQIVND (reference sequence). CDR3 length: 15 residues.

This clonotype counts as medium-sized by frequency. The rearrangement links TRBV19 to TRBJ2-3; TCRdb's assignment of TRBD2 cannot be checked, as there is no DNA. Germline V gives CDR1 LNHDA, CDR2 SQIVND (reference sequence). This CDR3 spans 16 amino acids. The CDR3 is CASKSGLAGGTDTQYF.

Here the CDR3 reads CASSAAGATNEKLFF. The V gene is TRBV6-1, the J gene TRBJ1-4. CDR1 is MNHNS, CDR2 SASEGT, per germline. This CDR3 has 15 residues.

Considering frequency, this clonotype is medium-sized. The chain couples TRBV15 to TRBJ2-3; there is no DNA to check the TCRdb D call of TRBD2. The CDR3 has 15 amino acids. Germline V gene lookup returns CDR1 LNHNV and CDR2 YYDKDF (reference sequence). The CDR3 spells CATRAAGLRTDTQYF. Complete variable domain (other parts from reference TRBV15 and TRBJ2-3): DAMVIQNPRYQVTQFGKPVTLSCSQTLNHNVMYWYQQKSSQAPKLLFHYYDKDFNNEADTPDNFQSRRPNTSFCFLDIRSPGLGDTAMYLCATRAAGLRTDTQYFGPGTRLTVL.

According to its frequency, this clonotype is medium-sized. V usage is TRBV29-1 and J usage is TRBJ2-7; TCRdb indicates TRBD1, and absent DNA this call remains unverified. This CDR3 region has 13 residues. The germline CDR1 and CDR2 sequences are SQVTM and ANQGSEA. The CDR3: CSVEGQGTYEQYF.

The rearrangement uses TRBV27 and TRBJ2-7. The CDR3 runs to 13 residues. Looked up from germline, CDR1 is MNHEY and CDR2 is SMNVEV (reference sequence). CDR3 loop: CASSPPFSYEQYF.

The chain joins TRBV5-4 to TRBJ1-4; there is no DNA to check the TCRdb D call of TRBD1. This CDR3 has 16 amino acids. Germline V gene lookup returns CDR1 SGHNT and CDR2 YYREEE (reference sequence). The CDR3: CASSPGGSATNEKLFF.

The chain is built from TRBV18 and TRBJ2-2; without DNA, the TCRdb call of TRBD1 cannot be checked. This CDR3 is 17 amino acids long. Germline V lookup: CDR1 KGHSH, CDR2 LQKENI. The CDR3 loop is CASSSNWGTSNTGELFF.

V usage is TRBV6-1 and J usage is TRBJ2-7; TCRdb selects TRBD1, and the lack of DNA leaves this call unchecked. The CDR3 is 15 amino acids. In germline, CDR1 is MNHNS, CDR2 SASEGT. The CDR3 sequence is CASSYGTGGTYEQYF.

This clonotype is identified as medium-sized from frequency. This sequence joins TRBV30 and TRBJ2-3; TCRdb outputs TRBD2, but without DNA this stays unchecked. The germline gives CDR1 GTSNPN, CDR2 SVGIG (reference sequence). The CDR3 is 17 amino acids. This chain's CDR3 is CAWSGQGTLLSTDTQYF.

V usage is TRBV15 and J usage is TRBJ1-1; the TCRdb D gene call, TRBD1, has no DNA to confirm it. The CDR3 is 14 amino acids. CDR1 is LNHNV, CDR2 YYDKDF, per germline (reference sequence). The CDR3 protein is CATSRAGTLPEAFF.

This sequence joins TRBV6-1 and TRBJ2-5; TCRdb proposes TRBD1, but this gene call is untestable without DNA. This CDR3 has 16 residues. Per germline, CDR1 MNHNS and CDR2 SASEGT. The CDR3 here is CASSDYPDRGVATQYF.

The chain has TRBV5-5 and TRBJ1-1. This CDR3 contains 13 residues. Per germline, CDR1 SGHKS and CDR2 YYEKEE (reference sequence). The chain's CDR3 is CASSLLQETEAFF.

The V gene is TRBV6-2 or TRBV6-3, the J gene TRBJ2-2; TCRdb selects TRBD1, and the lack of DNA leaves this call unchecked. The CDR3 spans 14 residues. The germline CDR1 and CDR2 sequences are MNHEY and SVGEGT. The CDR3 loop is CASSPRGSTGELFF.

This chain joins TRBV11-1 and TRBJ2-1; the TRBD1 assignment by TCRdb is unverifiable without DNA. CDR3 length equals 14 residues. The germline V gene encodes CDR1 SGHAT and CDR2 FQDESV (reference sequence). CDR3 in amino acids: CASQDPGAMNEQFF.

This clonotype shows up as medium-sized by frequency. The chain uses TRBV30 and TRBJ1-5. CDR3 size: 12 residues. Germline values: CDR1 GTSNPN, CDR2 SVGIG (reference sequence). This CDR3 is CAWSAGNQPQHF.

The chain employs TRBV7-2 and TRBJ2-5; TCRdb outputs TRBD1, but without DNA this stays unchecked. There are 15 residues in the CDR3. Germline V gene lookup returns CDR1 SGHTA and CDR2 FQGNSA. The CDR3 sequence: CASATALGGQETQYF.

The V call is TRBV5-6, the J call TRBJ2-1; TCRdb outputs TRBD2, but without DNA this stays unchecked. CDR1 and CDR2 from the germline V gene are SGHDT and YYEEEE. The CDR3 length is 19 residues. The CDR3 here is CASSPLGGSGGAPYNEQFF.

The rearrangement uses TRBV6-2 or TRBV6-3 and TRBJ1-6. The CDR3 covers 13 residues. CDR1 is MNHEY, CDR2 SVGEGT, per germline. CDR3 region: CASSYDGNSPLHF.